This T cell receptor beta chain came from a study of blood T cell repertoires in COVID-19. Study summary: COVID-19 samples collected from the United States, Italy and Spain covered acute and convalescent phases. PBMCs, B-cell-depleted T cells, or T cells were the source of the cDNA or gDNA that made up the material.

Germline lookup yields CDR1 MNHNS and CDR2 SASEGT. The CDR3 runs 15 residues. Trimming cost V 1 base and J 0 bases, with 10 bases left between them. This clone was counted a few times. Original methodology: Amplified reference gene primers provided the basis for estimating nucleated cell counts. Measured with immunoSEQ multiplex PCR; TCRdb has only the in-frame clones, and not every one. The DNA gave D and trimming, while V, J and clone size come from that table. The table records approximately 240,000 clones, 84% of them present only once. V is TRBV6-1 and J is TRBJ2-7; a weak D match, TRBD2 (5 bases). The sample taken for sequencing was peripheral blood. This clonotype originated in a woman under 40 who had recovered from COVID-19. The chain's CDR3 is CASSEVSAASYEQYF. As DNA, the CDR3 is TGTGCCAGCAGTGAAGTGTCAGCGGCCTCCTACGAGCAGTACTTC.